What follows are 30 T cell receptor beta chains derived from one specimen sequenced in a study of beta chain features in type 1 diabetes. All of the isolated RNA was reverse transcribed, so expressed TCRB transcripts were sequenced. Assay: immunoSEQ multiplex PCR; the TCRdb copy retains only in-frame clones and omits some. The sample consists of 160,000 or so clones, less than 9.5% of them appearing once. The sequenced sample was central memory CD4+ T cells from blood. The source is a woman aged 18-30 years in good health.

A few counts support this clone. This rearrangement joins TRBV5-1 to TRBJ2-1; the match to TRBD1 covers 12 bases. CDR1 is SGHRS, CDR2 YFSETQ, per germline. There are 19 residues in the CDR3. V lost 1 base, J lost 5 bases, and 13 bases stayed unmatched. The DNA of the CDR3 is TGCGCCAGCAGCTTGCAGGGACAGGGGGCGTTAAGGTTAGACAATGAGCAGTTCTTC. Translation gives CASSLQGQGALRLDNEQFF. The variable domain in full, with the rest retrieved from reference TRBV5-1 and TRBJ2-1, is KAGVTQTPRYLIKTRGQQVTLSCSPISGHRSVSWYQQTPGQGLQFLFEYFSETQRNKGNFPGRFSGRQFSNSRSEMNVSTLELGDSALYLCASSLQGQGALRLDNEQFFGPGTRLTVL.

The rearrangement links TRBV5-4 to TRBJ2-3; 9 bases line up with TRBD1. With 6 bases clipped from V and 4 bases from J, the junction kept 12 bases outside the gene matches. The CDR3 covers 16 residues. Germline CDR1 reads SGHNT; CDR2 reads YYREEE (reference sequence). The CDR3 loop is CASTLQRTGEADTQYF. The CDR3 coding sequence is TGTGCCAGCACCTTACAAAGGACAGGGGAAGCAGATACGCAGTATTTT.

This clone was counted a few times. The rearrangement joins TRBV11-2 to TRBJ2-1, with 10 positions matching TRBD2. CDR1 is SGHAT and CDR2 is FQNNGV in the germline V gene. This CDR3 spans 14 amino acids. V gave up 7 bases and J gave up 7 bases; unmatched junction bases: 7. The DNA for the CDR3 is TGTGCCAGCACCCCTAGCGGGAGTACGAATGAGCAGTTCTTC. Protein: CASTPSGSTNEQFF.

There are a few counts of this clone. V and J are TRBV5-1 and TRBJ1-1; D call uncertain. Trimming shortened V by 4 bases and J by 4 bases, and 14 bases separated the two germline ends. CDR3 size: 14 residues. Germline CDR1 reads SGHRS; CDR2 reads YFSETQ. CDR3 in amino acids: CASSPTEEGTEAFF. In nucleotides, the CDR3 is TGCGCCAGCAGCCCCACAGAGGAGGGCACTGAAGCTTTCTTT.

The V gene is TRBV6-5, the J gene TRBJ2-1; possible D gene TRBD2, 6 bases. The V end was cut by 7 bases, the J end by 2 bases, with 9 bases between. Per the germline V gene, CDR1 is MNHEY and CDR2 is SVGAGI. The CDR3 is 13 amino acids. The CDR3: CASTGGPYNEQFF. The CDR3 nucleotides read TGTGCCAGCACCGGGGGACCCTACAATGAGCAGTTCTTC.

This rearrangement joins TRBV7-2 to TRBJ2-3, with D perhaps matching TRBD1 (6 bases). Trimming removed 7 bases at V and 2 bases at J, with 13 bases between. CDR3 length: 14 amino acids. Germline-derived CDR1 and CDR2 are SGHTA and FQGNSA. The CDR3 is CASTLTGITDTQYF. As DNA, the CDR3 is TGTGCCAGCACCCTTACAGGGATCACAGATACGCAGTATTTT.

This clone turned up a few times. V and J are TRBV27 and TRBJ2-1; TRBD1 matches 7 bases. This CDR3 has 17 amino acids. CDR1 MNHEY and CDR2 SMNVEV come from the germline V gene (reference sequence). V dropped 5 bases and J dropped 2; count of bases not matched to a gene: 12. CDR3 region: CASSPKTGTATYNEQFF. The DNA of the CDR3 is TGTGCCAGCAGTCCTAAAACCGGGACAGCTACCTACAATGAGCAGTTCTTC.

The chain couples TRBV18 to TRBJ2-3; 8 positions match TRBD1. Germline loops: CDR1 KGHSH, CDR2 LQKENI. CDR3 length: 15 residues. The V segment lost 4 bases and the J segment 4 bases; nucleotides outside the gene matches: 7. CDR3 sequence (DNA): TGTGCCAGCTCACTACCGACAGGGGTGCCAGATACGCAGTATTTT. Amino acids: CASSLPTGVPDTQYF.

In this sample, this clone turned up a few times. The chain combines TRBV29-1 with TRBJ2-3; 8 nucleotides align to TRBD2. The CDR3 is 12 residues long. With 4 bases clipped from V and 10 bases from J, the junction kept 7 bases outside the gene matches. CDR1 and CDR2 from the germline V gene are SQVTM and ANQGSEA. CDR3: CSVVDGGAPQYF. CDR3 nucleotides: TGCAGCGTTGTAGACGGGGGGGCACCGCAGTATTTT.

This chain links TRBV9 with TRBJ2-3, with D unresolved. The germline V and J ends were trimmed by 3 bases and 5 bases, with 10 bases remaining between them. The CDR3 covers 13 residues. Germline V gene data show CDR1 as SGDLS and CDR2 as YYNGEE. The CDR3 here is CASSGLSGDTQYF. For the CDR3, the DNA is TGTGCCAGCAGCGGTCTGTCGGGAGATACGCAGTATTTT.

In its sample, this clone was seen many times. The rearrangement uses TRBV7-9 and TRBJ2-1; 10 bases align to TRBD1. The CDR3 totals 14 residues. Germline V CDR1 and CDR2: SEHNR, FQNEAQ (reference sequence). V was pared by 4 bases and J by 7 bases, with 4 bases of the junction left unmatched. CDR3 sequence: CASSWGQGRNEQFF. The CDR3 nucleotides read TGTGCCAGCAGCTGGGGACAGGGGAGGAATGAGCAGTTCTTC. Full variable domain (outside the CDR3, taken from reference TRBV7-9 and TRBJ2-1): DTGVSQNPRHKITKRGQNVTFRCDPISEHNRLYWYRQTLGQGPEFLTYFQNEAQLEKSRLLSDRFSAERPKGSFSTLEIQRTEQGDSAMYLCASSWGQGRNEQFFGPGTRLTVL.

J is TRBJ2-3 and V is TRBV6-1; maybe TRBD2 (6 bases). This CDR3 is 16 amino acids long. CDR1 and CDR2 (germline): MNHNS, SASEGT. Trimming removed 3 bases at V and 1 base at J, with 14 bases between. The DNA of the CDR3 is TGTGCCAGCAGTGACTGGCGGGGAGGACGCACAGATACGCAGTATTTT. This sequence encodes CASSDWRGGRTDTQYF.

The rearrangement links TRBV7-3 to TRBJ2-2, with D hard to call. Germline V gives CDR1 SGHTA, CDR2 FQGTGA. The V end lost 4 bases, the J end lost 3 bases, and 9 bases lay between the germline ends. CDR3 size: 14 residues. The CDR3 bases are TGTGCCAGCAGCTCTCGACTGGACACCGGGGAGCTGTTTTTT. Translated, it gives CASSSRLDTGELFF.

This clone appeared a few times. The CDR3 region is CASSRKGLAGGLSRYEQYF. CDR3 nucleotides: TGTGCCAGCAGCCGGAAAGGGCTAGCGGGAGGGCTGAGTCGGTACGAGCAGTACTTC. This chain uses TRBV21-1 with TRBJ2-7; the D call in the table, TRBD2, was not verified against the DNA. TRBV21-1 is reported as a pseudogene. The CDR3 sequence is 19 residues long.

V and J are TRBV4-2 and TRBJ1-6, with TRBD1 as a possible D gene (6 bases). The CDR3 is 15 residues long. Trimming shortened V by 2 bases and J by 14 bases, and 19 bases separated the two germline ends. Per the germline V gene, CDR1 is LGHNA and CDR2 is YNFKEQ. CDR3 loop: CASSQLAGVSSALHF. For the CDR3, the DNA is TGTGCCAGCAGCCAATTAGCAGGGGTCAGCTCGGCCCTCCACTTT.

This chain uses TRBV2 with TRBJ2-7; D may be TRBD2 (6 bases). The V gene lost 8 bases and the J gene lost 4 bases, with 18 bases spanning the gap. In germline, CDR1 is SNHLY, CDR2 FYNNEI. The CDR3 spans 14 residues. The chain's CDR3 is CASGFGAGPYEQYF. The DNA for the CDR3 is TGTGCCAGCGGCTTCGGGGCGGGACCTTACGAGCAGTACTTC.

This clone was detected ten times or more. The chain joins TRBV19 to TRBJ2-3; 8 nucleotides line up with TRBD2. From germline, CDR1 is LNHDA and CDR2 SQIVND (reference sequence). The length of the CDR3 is 14 residues. V shed 3 bases and J 4 bases; nucleotides not matched to a gene: 3. CDR3 DNA: TGTGCCAGTAGTATGCAACTAGCGGCAGATACGCAGTATTTT. It translates to CASSMQLAADTQYF.

The chain employs TRBV21-1 and TRBJ1-5. TRBV21-1 counts as a pseudogene. This CDR3 has 13 amino acids. Here the CDR3 reads CASSKEGIQPQHF. In DNA form, the CDR3 reads TGTGCCAGCAGCAAGGAGGGGATTCAGCCCCAGCATTTT.

The chain joins TRBV5-4 to TRBJ2-5; weak D call: TRBD1 (5 bases). Germline V gives CDR1 SGHNT, CDR2 YYREEE (reference sequence). V was pared by 2 bases and J by 9 bases, with 11 bases between. CDR3 length: 12 residues. CDR3 loop: CASSLRGQAQYF. The DNA for the CDR3 is TGTGCCAGCAGCTTAAGGGGCCAGGCCCAGTACTTC.

This clone was observed a few times. This chain connects TRBV2 to TRBJ2-7; D is perhaps TRBD1 (5 bases). The germline V and J ends were trimmed by 7 bases and 5 bases, with 15 bases remaining between them. This CDR3 has 13 residues. The germline V gene has CDR1 SNHLY and CDR2 FYNNEI. The CDR3 loop is CASNGRVADEQYF. CDR3 DNA: TGTGCCAGCAACGGCAGGGTGGCCGACGAGCAGTACTTC. The whole variable domain, remainder taken from reference TRBV2 and TRBJ2-7, is EPEVTQTPSHQVTQMGQEVILRCVPISNHLYFYWYRQILGQKVEFLVSFYNNEISEKSEIFDDQFSVERPDGSNFTLKIRSTKLEDSAMYFCASNGRVADEQYFGPGTRLTVT.

The V call is TRBV29-1, the J call TRBJ2-7, with TRBD1 identical over 8 bases. Unmatched junction bases numbered 12, after V lost 6 bases and J lost 5 bases. The germline V gene encodes CDR1 SQVTM and CDR2 ANQGSEA. This CDR3 is 14 amino acids long. Here the CDR3 DNA reads TGCAGCGTCGCCCGATGGGACAGGCCCCACGAGCAGTACTTC. Residues: CSVARWDRPHEQYF.

This clone was seen more than once but under ten times. V gene TRBV5-1 combines with J gene TRBJ2-5; 8 bases agree with TRBD1. V dropped 0 bases and J dropped 0; count of bases not matched to a gene: 13. Germline CDR1 SGHRS, CDR2 YFSETQ. The CDR3 contains 19 residues. DNA for the CDR3: TGCGCCAGCAGCTTGGTCGGGCAGGGGGCCGGTACCTACCAAGAGACCCAGTACTTC. It specifies CASSLVGQGAGTYQETQYF.

On this clone itself: A much larger clonotype is one base distant, so this may be a read error. Other DNA sequences from this sample encode an identical CDR3 as well. The chain has TRBV7-2 and TRBJ1-5; D ambiguous. Germline CDR1 and CDR2: SGHTA and FQGNSA. CDR3 size: 13 residues. The ends were cut back, 2 bases at V and 2 bases at J, with 4 bases in the middle. CDR3 bases: TGTGCCAGCAGCTTAACAGGCAATCAGCCCCAGCATTTT. Amino acid sequence: CASSLTGNQPQHF.

This clone was recorded a few times. V gene TRBV7-2 combines with J gene TRBJ1-2; TRBD1 agrees at 7 bases. The trim removed 5 bases at V and 12 bases at J, leaving 9 bases unmatched. From germline, CDR1 is SGHTA and CDR2 FQGNSA. The CDR3 has 12 amino acids. The CDR3, as DNA: TGTGCCAGCAGCGCTCCGGGACAGCAACACACCTTC. This gives the protein CASSAPGQQHTF.

The rearrangement uses TRBV7-9 and TRBJ1-5; the D is unclear. Germline V CDR1 and CDR2: SEHNR, FQNEAQ (reference sequence). This CDR3 is 16 amino acids long. Trimming stripped 5 bases from V and 6 bases from J, with 20 bases between. Written as DNA, the CDR3 is TGTGCCAGCAGCCCCGGCCGGAGGGAACTCGGTCAGCCCCAGCATTTT. This translates into CASSPGRRELGQPQHF.

This clone was observed a few times. The chain is built from TRBV5-1 and TRBJ2-7, with TRBD1 identical over 8 bases. Trimming at V came to 0 bases and at J to 6 bases, leaving 8 bases not matched to a gene. The CDR3 spans 15 residues. Germline CDR1 and CDR2: SGHRS and YFSETQ. The CDR3, as DNA: TGCGCCAGCAGCTTGGGCTGGACAGGGTTGGGCGAGCAGTACTTC. Its translation is CASSLGWTGLGEQYF.

This clone was observed a few times. The chain links TRBV11-2 to TRBJ2-5, with a weak D call TRBD1 (5 bases). V lost 3 bases to trimming and J lost 4 bases, with 12 bases between them. There are 14 residues in the CDR3. CDR1 and CDR2 from the germline V gene are SGHAT and FQNNGV. CDR3 in DNA: TGTGCCAGCAGCTTCCAGGGTCCGTTAGAGACCCAGTACTTC. Its protein is CASSFQGPLETQYF.

J is TRBJ2-6 and V is TRBV30; D remains unclear. Germline V gene lookup returns CDR1 GTSNPN and CDR2 SVGIG (reference sequence). The CDR3 length is 12 residues. Trimming took off 4 bases at V and 2 bases at J, with 3 bases between the two ends. CDR3 in DNA: TGTGCCTGGACTGCTGGGGCCAACGTCCTGACTTTC. Its translation: CAWTAGANVLTF.

This chain links TRBV5-1 with TRBJ2-7; 7 positions agree with TRBD2. Trimming cost V 0 bases and J 0 bases; bases outside gene matches: 3. Germline assignment: CDR1 SGHRS and CDR2 YFSETQ. The length of the CDR3 is 15 residues. In nucleotides, the CDR3 is TGCGCCAGCAGCTTGGAGGGCGGGGGCTCCTACGAGCAGTACTTC. Its translation: CASSLEGGGSYEQYF.

This clone was observed a handful of times. The V call is TRBV6-5, the J call TRBJ2-7, with 9 nucleotides matching TRBD1. The CDR3 is 15 amino acids. The germline V gene has CDR1 MNHEY and CDR2 SVGAGI. With V trimmed by 6 bases and J by 3 bases, 9 bases remained unmatched. The CDR3, as DNA: TGTGCCAGCAGGCAAGGGACAGGGCAGAGCTACGAGCAGTACTTC. Protein sequence: CASRQGTGQSYEQYF.